This TCR beta chain came from a study of CD4 and CD8 cells across lung adenocarcinoma regions. TCRdb reprocessed the PCR reads via MiXCR and lists one record per CDR3 protein. The sample consists of over 10,000 distinct CDR3 sequences, around half of them appearing once. Samples came from patients with localized non-small cell lung adenocarcinoma. This clonotype has a handful of counts. The V gene's germline CDR1 is MNHEY and CDR2 SVGAGI. The CDR3 length is 13 residues. This receptor was obtained from a female donor with lung adenocarcinoma. The CD4 and CD8 labels of this study may be unreliable. The V call is TRBV6-5, the J call TRBJ2-5; tentatively, D is TRBD1 or TRBD2 (6 bases each). Gene TRBJ2-1 matches the end of the DNA better, so the J call may be wrong. Sequencing was carried out using CD8+ T cells from the center of a lung tumor. In DNA, the CDR3 is TGTGCCAGCAGTATCGAGGGGGGTTATGAGCAGTTCTTC. Its translation is CASSIEGGYEQFF.